Below are 16 T cell receptor beta chains sequenced from a single sample in a study of shared T cell receptors in the human thymus. Generated by immunoSEQ multiplex PCR, the TCRdb table keeps only in-frame clones and is missing some. The sample includes approximately 760,000 clones, approximately 85% seen only once; the top ten take 0.0095% to 0.013%. The sample was also linked to a second study, of human thymus T cells.

The sample comprised thymocytes. Receptor source: a girl in the first two years of life with a congenital heart defect.

This rearrangement joins TRBV5-1 to TRBJ1-6, with D unclear. V was cut by 0 bases and J by 10 bases, with 14 bases left in between. The germline V gene encodes CDR1 SGHRS and CDR2 YFSETQ. The CDR3 covers 15 residues. The CDR3 reads CASSLDPGVRSPLHF. As DNA, the CDR3 is TGCGCCAGCAGCTTGGACCCCGGGGTGCGGTCACCCCTCCACTTT.

J is TRBJ1-1 and V is TRBV4-1; possible D gene TRBD1, 5 bases. From germline, CDR1 is MGHRA and CDR2 YSYEKL. The CDR3 consists of 16 residues. V dropped 2 bases and J dropped 8 bases, with 21 bases sitting between them. The CDR3 reads CASSQSFRGGGDEAFF. The DNA for the CDR3 is TGCGCCAGCAGCCAAAGCTTTCGCGGGGGAGGTGACGAAGCTTTCTTT.

With respect to this clone: A read error may produce the germline difference seen at one junction end. V is TRBV28 and J is TRBJ1-5, with 9 positions matching TRBD1. The CDR3 sequence is 16 residues long. The germline gives CDR1 MDHEN, CDR2 SYDVKM. The CDR3 loop reads CASTDPGTGLNHPQHF. The CDR3 DNA is TGTGCCAGCACCGACCCCGGGACAGGGCTTAATCATCCCCAGCATTTT.

The chain employs TRBV5-1 and TRBJ1-1; perhaps TRBD1 as D (5 bases). The V and J ends lost 6 bases and 1 base respectively, with 13 bases between them. From germline, CDR1 is SGHRS and CDR2 YFSETQ. The length of the CDR3 is 14 residues. The CDR3 DNA is TGCGCCAGCAAAATGGGGGGACCGAACACTGAAGCTTTCTTT. Protein product: CASKMGGPNTEAFF.

J is TRBJ1-5 and V is TRBV4-2; D gene unclear. The CDR3 is made up of 18 amino acids. CDR1 and CDR2 (germline): LGHNA, YNFKEQ. Trimming removed 0 bases at V and 4 bases at J, with 19 bases between. DNA for the CDR3: TGTGCCAGCAGCCAAGATCGGGAGGAACTCTGGGTAAATCAGCCCCAGCATTTT. This sequence encodes CASSQDREELWVNQPQHF.

The chain uses TRBV15 and TRBJ2-7; no clear D gene. The CDR3 spans 15 residues. The germline V and J ends were trimmed by 1 base and 2 bases, with 12 bases remaining between them. CDR1 is LNHNV and CDR2 is YYDKDF in the germline V gene (reference sequence). The CDR3 region is CATSRGAGIAYEQYF. The CDR3 DNA is TGTGCCACCAGCAGAGGGGCAGGCATCGCCTACGAGCAGTACTTC.

The chain is built from TRBV2 and TRBJ1-1, with unresolved D. V lost 9 bases and J 3 bases, leaving 14 bases between the germline ends. The CDR3 covers 13 residues. Germline V gene data show CDR1 as SNHLY and CDR2 as FYNNEI. This CDR3 reads CARGRVLDTEAFF. Here the CDR3 DNA reads TGTGCCAGAGGTCGGGTTCTTGACACTGAAGCTTTCTTT.

This rearrangement joins TRBV19 to TRBJ2-5; 12 nucleotides agree with TRBD2. This CDR3 has 19 amino acids. Looked up from germline, CDR1 is LNHDA and CDR2 is SQIVND (reference sequence). V lost 5 bases to trimming and J lost 1 base; unmatched junction nucleotides: 14. The chain's CDR3 is CASSATTSGGPPPQETQYF. The DNA for the CDR3 is TGTGCCAGTAGTGCCACGACTAGCGGGGGCCCCCCGCCCCAAGAGACCCAGTACTTC. Full variable domain (missing parts from reference TRBV19 and TRBJ2-5): DGGITQSPKYLFRKEGQNVTLSCEQNLNHDAMYWYRQDPGQGLRLIYYSQIVNDFQKGDIAEGYSVSREKKESFPLTVTSAQKNPTAFYLCASSATTSGGPPPQETQYFGPGTRLLVL.

The genes are TRBV6-1 and TRBJ1-2, with D maybe TRBD1 (6 bases). Germline V gene lookup returns CDR1 MNHNS and CDR2 SASEGT. V was cut by 6 bases and J by 12 bases, with 23 bases left in between. The CDR3 loop spans 14 amino acids. The CDR3 DNA reads as TGTGCCAGCAGCTCACCCCGACAGGTTGGAGACAACACCTTC. Protein sequence: CASSSPRQVGDNTF.

V is TRBV4-1 and J is TRBJ2-7, with no clear D. CDR3 length: 13 amino acids. Germline loops: CDR1 MGHRA, CDR2 YSYEKL. Deletions cut 3 bases from V and 2 bases from J, with 8 bases between. In nucleotides, the CDR3 is TGCGCCAGCAGCCATCATCCCCCCTACGAGCAGTACTTC. This encodes CASSHHPPYEQYF.

This chain joins TRBV18 and TRBJ2-7; D not certain. The CDR3 loop spans 14 amino acids. The V gene's germline CDR1 is KGHSH and CDR2 LQKENI. Trimming shortened V by 0 bases and J by 4 bases, and 10 bases separated the two germline ends. The CDR3 DNA follows: TGTGCCAGCTCACCACCCCAGGTGAGATACGAGCAGTACTTC. Protein sequence: CASSPPQVRYEQYF.

V usage is TRBV5-6 and J usage is TRBJ1-2; D is uncertain. The V end lost 4 bases, the J end lost 0 bases, and 13 bases lay between the germline ends. The CDR3 is 15 amino acids. Germline CDR1 is SGHDT and CDR2 is YYEEEE. The CDR3 loop is CASSPRRGTNYGYTF. Written as DNA, the CDR3 is TGTGCCAGCAGCCCTAGGCGGGGAACTAACTATGGCTACACCTTC.

The chain combines TRBV7-6 with TRBJ2-4; D ambiguous. Between the trimmed V and J ends, which lost 5 bases and 1 base, there was a span of 6 bases. The CDR3 spans 13 residues. CDR1 is SGHVS and CDR2 is FNYEAQ in the germline V gene. The CDR3 nucleotides read TGTGCCAGCAGCCCCGGGGCCAAAAACATTCAGTACTTC. Translated: CASSPGAKNIQYF.

The V gene is TRBV16, the J gene TRBJ1-2, with a tentative D call TRBD1 (5 bases). Germline-derived CDR1 and CDR2 are KGHSY and FQNENV. CDR3 size: 15 residues. V lost 5 bases and J 1 base, leaving 14 bases between the germline ends. The CDR3 protein is CASSKGVGHNYGYTF. In DNA, the CDR3 is TGTGCCAGCAGCAAAGGGGTAGGGCATAACTATGGCTACACCTTC.

The J gene is TRBJ2-2, the V gene TRBV5-1; D perhaps matches TRBD2 (5 bases). Germline loops: CDR1 SGHRS, CDR2 YFSETQ. The V and J ends lost 5 bases and 0 bases respectively, with 14 bases between them. This CDR3 is 16 amino acids long. The CDR3 reads CASRLSGFPNTGELFF. The CDR3 nucleotides read TGCGCCAGCAGACTAAGCGGATTTCCGAACACCGGGGAGCTGTTTTTT.

The chain couples TRBV7-4 to TRBJ2-3; tentative D call: TRBD2 (5 bases). Germline V gives CDR1 SGHVT, CDR2 SQSDAQ. The V end lost 6 bases, the J end lost 1 base, and 14 bases lay between the germline ends. CDR3 length: 15 residues. The CDR3 spells CASRPPGLRTDTQYF. The CDR3 DNA is TGTGCCAGCAGGCCCCCGGGGTTACGCACAGATACGCAGTATTTT.